The 2 T cell receptor beta chains below were found in one sample sequenced in a study of cytomegalovirus exposure and HLA in healthy donors. PCR employed 60 Vbeta and 13 Jbeta primers. Profiling relied on immunoSEQ multiplex PCR, and the TCRdb table lists in-frame clones only, not all of them. The table shows under 200,000 clones, with about 80% occurring only once. The sequenced material came from PBMCs. The receptors here all came from a man younger than 45 in good health and CMV-seronegative.

This chain connects TRBV9 to TRBJ2-5; 7 bases line up with TRBD1. The J call could be wrong; TRBJ2-7 is a better fit for the DNA end. The germline V gene encodes CDR1 SGDLS and CDR2 YYNGEE. CDR3 size: 15 residues. In DNA, the CDR3 is TGTGCCAGCAGCGCGGCCGGGACAGCTTCCTACGAGCAGTACTTC. Translating it yields CASSAAGTASYEQYF.

The chain combines TRBV19 with TRBJ2-1, with 10 bases that match TRBD1. Germline V CDR1 and CDR2: LNHDA, SQIVND (reference sequence). V lost 8 bases, J lost 8 bases, and 9 bases stayed unmatched. The CDR3 extends over 14 amino acids. The CDR3 loop reads CASHSGTGVHEQFF. The CDR3 nucleotides are TGTGCCAGTCATTCCGGGACAGGGGTCCATGAGCAGTTCTTC. The variable domain in full, completed from reference TRBV19 and TRBJ2-1, reads DGGITQSPKYLFRKEGQNVTLSCEQNLNHDAMYWYRQDPGQGLRLIYYSQIVNDFQKGDIAEGYSVSREKKESFPLTVTSAQKNPTAFYLCASHSGTGVHEQFFGPGTRLTVL.